These T cell receptor beta chains were read from a single sample in a study of cytomegalovirus exposure and HLA in healthy donors. TCRdb's copy holds only in-frame clones and misses some; the assay was immunoSEQ multiplex PCR. The table lists 90,000 or so clones, 85% of them singletons. Sequences were obtained from PBMCs. The receptors were sampled from a man aged 18 to 29 in good health and CMV-seropositive. Each CDR3 is given with its conserved first and last residue. Each record gives: J gene, D gene, CDR3 length, V gene, clone size, CDR3 DNA, CDR3 protein. A D gene is named only where the DNA matches it firmly. Size is omitted from some rows. Given values are once, few, many or a class for expanded clones.

TRBJ2-1 | - | 18 | TRBV21-1 | - | TGTGCCAGCAGCAAAGATGAGGAGGATTTAAACTCCTACAATGAGCAGTTCTTC | CASSKDEEDLNSYNEQFF
TRBJ1-5 | TRBD1 | 15 | TRBV27 | - | TGTGCCAGCAGTTTAGGGACAGGGACCAATCAGCCCCAGCATTTT | CASSLGTGTNQPQHF
TRBJ1-2 | - | 14 | TRBV6-5 | - | TGTGCCAGCAGTTACTCGACGGCAGGGCTCGGCTACACCTTC | CASSYSTAGLGYTF
TRBJ1-1 | - | 12 | TRBV5-1 | - | TGCGCCAGCAGCTTGGGCAGCACTGAAGCTTTCTTT | CASSLGSTEAFF
TRBJ2-3 | - | 14 | TRBV5-4 | - | TGTGCCAGCAGCTTGGGGGGGCAGGAAGATACGCAGTATTTT | CASSLGGQEDTQYF
TRBJ2-3 | - | 15 | TRBV2 | - | TGTGCCAGCAGTGAACAGGGTACCCCTTCAGATACGCAGTATTTT | CASSEQGTPSDTQYF
TRBJ2-1 | TRBD2 | 17 | TRBV27 | - | TGTGCCAGCAGTTCCTGGGCGACTAGCGGGGGCTACAATGAGCAGTTCTTC | CASSSWATSGGYNEQFF
TRBJ2-1 | - | 14 | TRBV29-1 | - | TGCAGCGTCGATACTCAGGGGTCCTACAATGAGCAGTTCTTC | CSVDTQGSYNEQFF
TRBJ1-5 | - | 16 | TRBV4-1 | few | TGCGCCAGCAGCCAAGGTGGGAGGGCGAGCAATCAGCCCCAGCATTTT | CASSQGGRASNQPQHF
TRBJ2-3 | TRBD1 | 15 | TRBV10-3 | - | TGTGCCATCATGAACGGACAGGGAGGCACAGATACGCAGTATTTT | CAIMNGQGGTDTQYF
TRBJ1-4 | - | 13 | TRBV6-1 | few | TGTGCCAGCAAGGTCGACTTTAATGAAAAACTGTTTTTT | CASKVDFNEKLFF
TRBJ1-2 | - | 16 | TRBV18 | - | TGTGCCAGCTCACCGTACCAGACAGTTGATAACTATGGCTACACCTTC | CASSPYQTVDNYGYTF
TRBJ2-1 | - | 17 | TRBV7-8 | - | TGTGCCAGCAGCTTAAGTTGGGGGCCCACTCGTCACAATGAGCAGTTCTTC | CASSLSWGPTRHNEQFF
TRBJ2-5 | - | 14 | TRBV30 | few | TGTGCCTGGAGTATCTGGGCCCCCCAAGAGACCCAGTACTTC | CAWSIWAPQETQYF
TRBJ1-6 | TRBD1 | 15 | TRBV27 | - | TGTGCCAGCAGTTTAGCGGGGACAGAAAATTCACCCCTCCACTTT | CASSLAGTENSPLHF
TRBJ1-4 | - | 13 | TRBV10-2 | - | TGCGCCAGCAGTGGAGGCGGTAATGAAAAACTGTTTTTT | CASSGGGNEKLFF
TRBJ1-5 | TRBD1 | 15 | TRBV19 | - | TGTGCCAGTAGTAGTCGACAGGGTAGCAATCAGCCCCAGCATTTT | CASSSRQGSNQPQHF
TRBJ2-2 | - | 16 | TRBV10-3 | once | TGTGCCATCAGTGACCCCGGGACAACGAACACCGGGGAGCTGTTTTTT | CAISDPGTTNTGELFF
TRBJ1-5 | TRBD1 | 15 | TRBV6-1 | - | TGTGCCAGCAGTGACTACCAGGGGGCTCGTCAGCCCCAGCATTTT | CASSDYQGARQPQHF
TRBJ2-1 | - | 14 | TRBV4-2 | few | TGTGCCAGCAGCCAAGATGGAGGGAGGCCTGAGCAGTTCTTC | CASSQDGGRPEQFF
TRBJ2-5 | - | 13 | TRBV30 | - | TGTGCCTGGAGCCCGCGGGGCCCAGAGACCCAGTACTTC | CAWSPRGPETQYF
TRBJ1-5 | - | 18 | TRBV4-2 | - | TGTGCCAGCAGCCAAGCGGGACCCGGGGACTTTTCCAATCAGCCCCAGCATTTT | CASSQAGPGDFSNQPQHF
TRBJ2-5 | - | 14 | TRBV7-9 | - | TGTGCCAGCAGCTCGTGGCAGGGACAAGAGACCCAGTACTTC | CASSSWQGQETQYF
TRBJ2-2 | - | 15 | TRBV5-6 | few | TGTGCCAGCAGCTTGACAGGGTTCGGCACCGGGGAGCTGTTTTTT | CASSLTGFGTGELFF
TRBJ1-5 | TRBD1 | 16 | TRBV19 | - | TGTGCCAGTAGTATCGACCCGGGACAGAGATATCAGCCCCAGCATTTT | CASSIDPGQRYQPQHF
TRBJ2-3 | TRBD1 | 15 | TRBV27 | - | TGTGCCAGCAGTGACAGGGGGCAAATCACAGATACGCAGTATTTT | CASSDRGQITDTQYF